This T cell receptor beta chain was found in a study of CD8 T cells in ankylosing spondylitis. General study findings and limits: Blood of patients with ankylosing spondylitis appeared to be characterized by a TCR beta motif of several highly homologous variants. Disease-linked clones, CD8+, were relatively rare in peripheral blood. Reportedly, disease-linked clones are significantly enriched in ankylosing spondylitis patients' matched synovial fluid.

It was by quantitative 5'-RACE with molecular barcodes that TCR beta libraries were made. TCRdb recomputed calls from the 5' RACE reads with MiXCR, one row per CDR3 protein. The data contain some 240,000 distinct CDR3 sequences, 18% of them singletons. Regarding this clonotype: Antigen unknown. Sequence at one end of the junction differs from germline and may be a read error.

Germline V gene data show CDR1 as MNHNS and CDR2 as SASEGT. The CDR3 loop spans 14 amino acids. This clonotype originated in a male donor with ankylosing spondylitis or in good health (not recorded which). Sequencing used blood, either unsorted or a sorted T cell fraction (not recorded which). The chain joins TRBV6-1 to TRBJ2-7; 9 nucleotides line up with TRBD1. This CDR3 reads CASSTGTGSSEQYF. The CDR3 DNA sequence: TGTGCCAGCAGCACCGGGACAGGGTCCTCCGAGCAGTACTTC.